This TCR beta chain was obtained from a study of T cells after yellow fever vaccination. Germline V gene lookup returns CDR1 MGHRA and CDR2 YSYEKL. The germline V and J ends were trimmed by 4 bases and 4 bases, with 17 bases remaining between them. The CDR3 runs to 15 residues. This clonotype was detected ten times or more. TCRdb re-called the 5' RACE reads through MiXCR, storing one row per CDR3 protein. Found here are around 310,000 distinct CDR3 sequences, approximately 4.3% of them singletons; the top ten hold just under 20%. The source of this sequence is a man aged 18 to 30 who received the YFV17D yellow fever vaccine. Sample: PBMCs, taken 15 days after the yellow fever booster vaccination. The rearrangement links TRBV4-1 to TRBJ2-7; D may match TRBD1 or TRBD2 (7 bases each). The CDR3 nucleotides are TGCGCCAGCAGCCCCCGGAGTCAGGGGGGGTACGAGCAGTACTTC. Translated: CASSPRSQGGYEQYF.